Listed below are T cell receptor beta chains from one sample, sequenced in a study of control samples from healthy donors and cancer patients. Clones were sequenced by immunoSEQ multiplex PCR, and TCRdb holds only the in-frame ones, with some missing. The sample records approximately 150,000 clones, around 92% being singletons. Input material: blood. These receptors were taken from a young man in good health. The CDR3 runs from the conserved cysteine through the conserved F or W. The D gene is left open where the match is weak. The listing skips clone size in some rows; elsewhere it reads once, few, many or a size class.

j_gene	abundance	v_gene	d_gene	CDR3nt	CDR3aa
TRBJ2-1	once	TRBV2	TRBD1	TGTGCCAGCAGTCAAACCGGGACAGGGAATCATGAGCAGTTCTTC	CASSQTGTGNHEQFF
TRBJ1-1	.	TRBV10-3	TRBD1	TGTGCCATCACTGACAGGGGCGGGGCTGAAGCTTTCTTT	CAITDRGGAEAFF
TRBJ1-6	.	TRBV6-1	.	TGTGCCAGCAGTGAGCGCCCCGGAGTAACCCTCCACTTT	CASSERPGVTLHF
TRBJ1-5	many	TRBV10-1	.	TGCGCCAGCAGTGAGTCTCCGTACACTTTGGAGCCCCAGCATTTT	CASSESPYTLEPQHF
TRBJ2-3	.	TRBV5-4	.	TGTGCCAGCAGCCCGGCGGCTTCCGGCACAGATACGCAGTATTTT	CASSPAASGTDTQYF
TRBJ1-2	.	TRBV28	.	TGTGCCAGCAGCCAAACCTGGGGAGATAACTATGGCTACACCTTC	CASSQTWGDNYGYTF
TRBJ1-1	once	TRBV15	.	TGTGCCACCAGCAGAGCATTCGGGACTCCGGGGACTGAAGCTTTCTTT	CATSRAFGTPGTEAFF
TRBJ2-2	.	TRBV7-3	.	TGTGCCAGCAGCCCCTTGGGGATGTATGGGGGAGAGGGCACCGGGGAGCTGTTTTTT	CASSPLGMYGGEGTGELFF
TRBJ1-2	.	TRBV19	.	TGTGCCAGTGGGTATTTGTATGGCTACACCTTC	CASGYLYGYTF
TRBJ2-5	.	TRBV7-8	.	TGTGCCAGCAGCTTAGAGGGGCGGCAAGAGACCCAGTACTTC	CASSLEGRQETQYF
TRBJ2-2	.	TRBV14	.	TGTGCCAGCAGCCAAGACTTCCAAGGGGAGCTGTTTTTT	CASSQDFQGELFF
TRBJ2-1	.	TRBV21-1	.	TGTGCCAGCAGCAAAGCAGCACTGACCCTGGGGCAGTTCTTC	CASSKAALTLGQFF
TRBJ1-5	.	TRBV6-5	.	TGTGCCAGCAATCAGGTGGCCAATCAGCCCCAGCATTTT	CASNQVANQPQHF
TRBJ2-7	.	TRBV11-3	.	TGTGCCAGATTTTATCGCCCAAAGACAGGAGTAATTTACGAGCAGTACTTC	CARFYRPKTGVIYEQYF
TRBJ2-7	.	TRBV12-2	.	TGTGCCCCCGAGCCTGGGCACCACGAGCAGTACTTC	CAPEPGHHEQYF
TRBJ1-2	.	TRBV7-2	.	TGTGCCAGCAGCTTAGCGGTCTTCTATGGCTACACCTTC	CASSLAVFYGYTF
TRBJ2-7	.	TRBV14	.	TGTGCCAGCAGCCATCATGACAGCTACGAGCAGTACTTC	CASSHHDSYEQYF
TRBJ2-7	.	TRBV6-1	.	TGTGCCAGCAGTGACAGGGTTGACGACGAGCAGTACTTC	CASSDRVDDEQYF
TRBJ1-5	few	TRBV7-8	TRBD1	TGTGCCAGCAGCCCCGACAGGGCCCAGGGGGCCCAGCATTTT	CASSPDRAQGAQHF
TRBJ2-3	.	TRBV7-2	.	TGTGCCAGCAGCGATGATCCGGGACTCCGCACAGATACGCAGTATTTT	CASSDDPGLRTDTQYF
TRBJ1-1	.	TRBV24-1	TRBD1	TGTGCCACCAGTTCAGGGGGCAGGGACACTGAAGCTTTCTTT	CATSSGGRDTEAFF
TRBJ2-1	.	TRBV3-1/TRBV3-2	.	TGTGCCAGCAGCCATGGACTCAATGCGAATGAGCAGTTCTTC	CASSHGLNANEQFF
TRBJ1-1	.	TRBV10-3	.	TGTGCCATCAGTGACGGTGAAAAAGCTTTCTTT	CAISDGEKAFF
TRBJ1-6	.	TRBV30	.	TGTGCCTGGAATGATTACAATTCACCCCTCCACTTT	CAWNDYNSPLHF
TRBJ2-7	.	TRBV28	.	TGTGCCAGCACATCAGGGAGTTACGAGCAGTACTTC	CASTSGSYEQYF
TRBJ1-3	.	TRBV29-1	.	TGCAGCGGTCAGAGTGTAAACACCATATATTTT	CSGQSVNTIYF
TRBJ2-7	.	TRBV15	.	TGTGCCACCAGCAGACCTCGGGCCGGGTCCAACGAGCAGTACTTC	CATSRPRAGSNEQYF
TRBJ2-3	.	TRBV5-1	TRBD2	TGCGCCAGCAGCTTGGTAACTAGCGGGGAGACAGATACGCAGTATTTT	CASSLVTSGETDTQYF
TRBJ1-2	once	TRBV21-1	.	TGTGCCAGCAGCGCCGGCTCACAGGGTAACTATGGCTACACCTTC	CASSAGSQGNYGYTF
TRBJ2-3	.	TRBV30	TRBD1	TGTGCCTGGAGTCCACAACAGGGGATTAGCACAGATACGCAGTATTTT	CAWSPQQGISTDTQYF
TRBJ2-1	.	TRBV12-3/TRBV12-4	.	TGTGCCAGCAGTTTACCCAGGGGCAATGAGCAGTTCTTC	CASSLPRGNEQFF
TRBJ2-3	.	TRBV10-1	.	TGCGCCAGCAGTGAATCTAGGGACAAGGCTGGAGATACGCAGTATTTT	CASSESRDKAGDTQYF
TRBJ2-7	.	TRBV10-2	TRBD2	TGCGCCAGCACGGGCGGGGGCTACGAGCAGTACTTC	CASTGGGYEQYF
TRBJ2-7	.	TRBV30	.	TGTGCCTGGAGTGTACTAACCTACGAGCAGTACTTC	CAWSVLTYEQYF
TRBJ1-1	once	TRBV6-1	.	TGTGCCAGCAGTGAAGGCAGGGGCACTGAAGCTTTCTTT	CASSEGRGTEAFF
TRBJ1-1	.	TRBV6-4	.	TGTGCCAGCAGTCCCTCCGGGAGAAACACTGAAGCTTTCTTT	CASSPSGRNTEAFF
TRBJ2-5	.	TRBV7-9	.	TGTGCCAGCAGCCCTCGACATAAAGAGACCCAGTACTTC	CASSPRHKETQYF
TRBJ1-5	medium-sized	TRBV15	TRBD1	TGTGCCACCAGCATAAGCCGGGACAGAAATCAGCCCCAGCATTTT	CATSISRDRNQPQHF
TRBJ1-2	.	TRBV27	.	TGTGCCAGCAGTTTTCTGGGCCAGGATGGCTACACCTTC	CASSFLGQDGYTF
TRBJ1-3	.	TRBV7-7	.	TGTGCCAGCAGCCTCTCGGACTCTGGAAACACCATATATTTT	CASSLSDSGNTIYF
TRBJ1-2	.	TRBV30	.	TGTGCCTGGAGTCGGACAGATATAATCTATGGCTACACCTTC	CAWSRTDIIYGYTF
TRBJ2-7	.	TRBV5-1	.	TGCGCCAGCAGCTTGTCAAGATACGAGCAGTACTTC	CASSLSRYEQYF
TRBJ1-5	.	TRBV6-2/TRBV6-3	.	TGTGCCAGCAGTTACCCAGTTGAAGACTTTCAGCCCCAGCATTTT	CASSYPVEDFQPQHF
TRBJ1-5	.	TRBV10-3	.	TGTGCCATCAGTGAGAGTAGCAATCAGCCCCAGCATTTT	CAISESSNQPQHF
TRBJ2-1	.	TRBV9	.	TGTGCCAGCAGCGGGACTGATGGAGGGGGCGGTGGGCAGTTCTTC	CASSGTDGGGGGQFF
TRBJ2-3	once	TRBV5-6	.	TGTGCCAGCAACCCCCGGCTAGTGATGACAGATACGCAGTATTTT	CASNPRLVMTDTQYF
TRBJ1-3	.	TRBV6-4	.	TGTGCCAGTAAGGGTGAGAGCTCTGGAAACACCATATATTTT	CASKGESSGNTIYF